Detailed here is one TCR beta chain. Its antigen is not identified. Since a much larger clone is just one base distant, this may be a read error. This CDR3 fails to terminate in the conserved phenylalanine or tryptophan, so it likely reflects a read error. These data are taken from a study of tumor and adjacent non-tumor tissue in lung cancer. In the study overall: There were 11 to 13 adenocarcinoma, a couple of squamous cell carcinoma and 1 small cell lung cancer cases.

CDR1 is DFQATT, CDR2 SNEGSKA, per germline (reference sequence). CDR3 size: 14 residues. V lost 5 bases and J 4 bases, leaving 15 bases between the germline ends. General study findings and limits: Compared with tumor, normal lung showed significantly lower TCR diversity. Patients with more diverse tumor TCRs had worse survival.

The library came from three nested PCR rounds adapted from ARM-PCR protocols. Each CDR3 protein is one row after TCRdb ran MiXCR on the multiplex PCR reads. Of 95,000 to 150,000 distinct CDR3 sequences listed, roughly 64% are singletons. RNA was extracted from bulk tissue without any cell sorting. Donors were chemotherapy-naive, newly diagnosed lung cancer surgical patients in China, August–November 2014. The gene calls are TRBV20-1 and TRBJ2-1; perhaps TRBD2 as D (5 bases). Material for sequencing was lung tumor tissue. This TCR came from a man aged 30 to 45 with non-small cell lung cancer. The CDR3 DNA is TGCAGTGCTGCTACCGGACTCTCATACAATGAGCAGTTCTTA. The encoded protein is CSAATGLSYNEQFL.